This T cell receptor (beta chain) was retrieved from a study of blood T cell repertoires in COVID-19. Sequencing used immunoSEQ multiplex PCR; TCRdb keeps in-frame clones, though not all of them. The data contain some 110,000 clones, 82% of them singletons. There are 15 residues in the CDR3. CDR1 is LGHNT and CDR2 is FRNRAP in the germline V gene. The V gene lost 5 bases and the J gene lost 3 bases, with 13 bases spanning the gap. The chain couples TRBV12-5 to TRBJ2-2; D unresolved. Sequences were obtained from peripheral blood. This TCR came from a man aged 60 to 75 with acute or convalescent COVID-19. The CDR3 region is CASGPPTHYTGELFF. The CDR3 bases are TGTGCTAGTGGTCCCCCGACTCATTACACCGGGGAGCTGTTTTTT.